Presented here are 12 T cell receptor beta chains from one specimen sequenced in a study of T cell repertoires in aging, cancer and after chemotherapy. Amplification of TCR beta used genomic DNA extracted from peripheral blood. TRB rearrangements spanning V, D and J were amplified using mixed TRB-A/B primers. TCRdb called the multiplex PCR reads again in MiXCR, with one record for every CDR3 protein. The profile shows 2,000 to 2,500 distinct CDR3 sequences, 20% to 25% of them singletons. The specimen sequenced was blood. The source of these receptors is a human donor with a blood cancer.

The V gene is TRBV20-1, the J gene TRBJ2-7, with 11 bases lining up with TRBD2. The V gene end was trimmed by 0 bases and the J gene end by 0 bases; junction bases not matched to a gene: 4. CDR1 is DFQATT and CDR2 is SNEGSKA in the germline V gene (reference sequence). The CDR3 is 16 residues long. The DNA of the CDR3 is TGCAGTGCTAGAGACTCTAGCGGGGGGAGCTCCTACGAGCAGTACTTC. Translation: CSARDSSGGSSYEQYF.

By frequency in the sample, this clonotype is medium-sized (0.01 to 0.1%). The J gene is TRBJ2-1, the V gene TRBV30, with 7 bases lining up with TRBD2. V was clipped by 1 base and J by 7 bases; unmatched bases: 7. This CDR3 has 14 residues. Germline lookup yields CDR1 GTSNPN and CDR2 SVGIG (reference sequence). CDR3 sequence reads: CAWSDPGLTNEQFF. In DNA form, the CDR3 reads TGTGCCTGGAGTGACCCGGGACTAACGAATGAGCAGTTCTTC.

This clonotype has only one observation. The chain combines TRBV27 with TRBJ2-7; 8 positions agree with TRBD1. CDR3 length: 15 amino acids. V was pared by 5 bases and J by 0 bases, with 6 bases of the junction left unmatched. CDR1 is MNHEY, CDR2 SMNVEV, per germline (reference sequence). CDR3 in amino acids: CASSHGQGLSYEQYF. Written as DNA, the CDR3 is TGTGCCAGCAGTCATGGACAGGGCCTCTCCTACGAGCAGTACTTC.

Comments on this clonotype: A clone one base away is much larger, so this may be a read error. The V gene is TRBV6-4, the J gene TRBJ2-1; 14 positions agree with TRBD2. Germline assignment: CDR1 MRHNA and CDR2 SNTAGT. The CDR3 length is 15 residues. Here the CDR3 DNA reads TGTTCCAGCAGTGAGACTAGCGGGGGGGCCAATGAGCAGTTCTTC. Translating it yields CSSSETSGGANEQFF.

Concerning this clonotype itself: A much larger clone differs from this one at a single base, so this may be a read error. The chain recombines TRBV6-6 with TRBJ1-2; D is undetermined. V was trimmed by 6 bases and J by 5 bases, leaving 16 bases between them. Germline V lookup: CDR1 MNHNY, CDR2 SVGAGI (reference sequence). The CDR3 spans 14 residues. CDR3 coding DNA: TGTGCCAGCAGCCAAACGGTGGAGAGTTATGGCTACACCTTC. Translated, it gives CASSQTVESYGYTF.

This clonotype was seen a handful of times. The genes are TRBV4-1 and TRBJ2-1; TRBD2 might be the D (6 bases). The germline gives CDR1 MGHRA, CDR2 YSYEKL. The CDR3 totals 15 residues. Trimming shortened V by 3 bases and J by 3 bases, and 12 bases separated the two germline ends. The DNA of the CDR3 is TGCGCCAGCAGCCAGCTAGGGACTGTCTACAATGAGCAGTTCTTC. Its protein is CASSQLGTVYNEQFF.

This clonotype ranks as medium-sized. The V call is TRBV5-4, the J call TRBJ2-2, with 15 bases matching TRBD2. The CDR3 has 19 residues. Germline trimming cut 4 bases from V and 4 bases from J; bases unmatched to any gene: 11. Germline CDR1 reads SGHNT; CDR2 reads YYREEE (reference sequence). The CDR3 DNA reads TGTGCCAGCAGCAGGGAGGGGACTAGCGGGGGGCTGATCACCGGGGAGCTGTTTTTT. Translation gives CASSREGTSGGLITGELFF.

This clonotype is large within its sample. The chain carries TRBV11-1 and TRBJ2-1; D unclear. The V gene lost 5 bases and the J gene lost 4 bases, with 9 bases spanning the gap. Germline V lookup: CDR1 SGHAT, CDR2 FQDESV (reference sequence). The length of the CDR3 is 13 residues. As DNA, the CDR3 is TGTGCCAGCAGCCCAACTAAGTACAATGAGCAGTTCTTC. Its protein is CASSPTKYNEQFF.

This clonotype is categorized as medium-sized. The V gene is TRBV5-4, the J gene TRBJ1-1; D perhaps matches TRBD1 (5 bases). The CDR3 has 15 amino acids. CDR1 is SGHNT, CDR2 YYREEE, per germline (reference sequence). Trimming left V 0 bases short and J 4 bases short, with 13 bases between. The CDR3 region is CASSLAPGRGTEAFF. CDR3 bases: TGTGCCAGCAGCTTGGCCCCAGGGAGGGGCACTGAAGCTTTCTTT.

By its share, this clonotype is medium-sized. V usage is TRBV27 and J usage is TRBJ2-5; TRBD2 is a possible D gene (6 bases). Trimming took off 4 bases at V and 4 bases at J, with 16 bases between the two ends. This CDR3 has 15 residues. Germline CDR1 is MNHEY and CDR2 is SMNVEV (reference sequence). The CDR3 protein is CASSSMPGLVETQYF. CDR3 nucleotide sequence: TGTGCCAGCAGTTCAATGCCGGGACTCGTAGAGACCCAGTACTTC.

With respect to this clonotype: The DNA is omitted, as the CDR3 cannot be located on it reliably, and the CDR3 follows TCRdb's listing. V gene TRBV19 combines with J gene TRBJ1-5. Including both end residues, the CDR3 is 23 amino acids long. In germline, CDR1 is LNHDA, CDR2 SQIVND (reference sequence). The CDR3 is CASSPGAGGPGYEQYFGPGTQHF.

This clonotype is labeled large. The genes are TRBV29-1 and TRBJ1-2, with a possible D match to TRBD1 (5 bases). From germline, CDR1 is SQVTM and CDR2 ANQGSEA. This CDR3 is built from 15 residues. CDR3 region: CTTLGETGLNYGYTF. The DNA of the CDR3 is TGCACCACGTTGGGGGAGACCGGCCTGAACTATGGCTACACCTTC.